This entry lists 7 T cell receptor beta chains sequenced from one sample in a study of tumor and adjacent non-tumor tissue in lung cancer. No cell sorting was done before RNA was extracted from the tissue. The normal lung tissue was taken more than 3 cm from the tumor edge. A modified ARM-PCR protocol with three rounds of nested PCR amplified TCRbeta. TCRdb reprocessed the multiplex PCR reads via MiXCR and lists one record per CDR3 protein. Of approximately 100,000 distinct CDR3 sequences in the sample, about 63% were seen once. Sequencing input: distant non-tumor lung tissue. These receptors were taken from a man aged 60 to 75 with non-small cell lung cancer.

Points on this clonotype: One junction end does not reproduce the germline sequence, and a read error may be involved. The V call is TRBV4-3, the J call TRBJ2-3, with D perhaps matching TRBD1 (5 bases). The germline CDR1 and CDR2 sequences are LGHNA and YSLEER. This CDR3 has 15 residues. The CDR3 here is CASSQGTRGTDTEYF. DNA of the CDR3: TGCGCCAGCAGCCAAGGGACAAGGGGCACAGATACGGAGTATTTT.

With respect to this clonotype: A much larger clone sits a single nucleotide away, making a read error possible. J is TRBJ1-1 and V is TRBV6-4; unclear D gene. V lost 6 bases to trimming and J lost 6 bases, with 14 bases between them. Per the germline V gene, CDR1 is MRHNA and CDR2 is SNTAGT. CDR3 size: 13 residues. CDR3 nucleotide sequence: TGTGCCAGCAGAAAGGATCCAGAGGCTGAAGCTTTCTTT. It is translated as CASRKDPEAEAFF.

This clonotype was seen at least ten times. The chain combines TRBV28 with TRBJ1-2, with D unclear. V lost 6 bases and J 5 bases, leaving 16 bases between the germline ends. CDR1 is MDHEN and CDR2 is SYDVKM in the germline V gene. The CDR3 consists of 14 residues. CDR3 sequence: CASSQSSGPYGYTF. In DNA, the CDR3 is TGTGCCAGCAGCCAATCGTCAGGTCCGTATGGCTACACCTTC.

This clonotype was detected a few times. Its ends do not fully match the called genes, so a read error is possible. The chain recombines TRBV20-1 with TRBJ1-1, with D perhaps matching TRBD1 (5 bases). The germline V gene encodes CDR1 DFQATT and CDR2 SNEGSKA (reference sequence). This CDR3 is 13 amino acids long. Written as DNA, the CDR3 is TGCGGTGCTAGAGATCGGAGGGGAGTGTACGCTTTCTTT. Translated: CGARDRRGVYAFF.

This clonotype has a single count. Here the CDR3 omits its conserved ending phenylalanine or tryptophan, so a read error is the likely source. It is unclear where the CDR3 begins or ends on the DNA, so no DNA is shown, and the CDR3 is as TCRdb lists it. V usage is TRBV11-2 and J usage is TRBJ1-4; TRBD1, the table's D call, was not compared with the DNA. Germline assignment: CDR1 SGHAT and CDR2 FQNNGV. The CDR3 is made up of 17 amino acids, end residues included. CDR3 region: CASNPSGTQVGFEKLLV.

Concerning this clonotype: The junction departs from the called germline gene at one end, perhaps through a read error. V is TRBV6-2 or TRBV6-3 and J is TRBJ2-1; no definite D call. Germline V gene data show CDR1 as MNHEY and CDR2 as SVGEGT. The CDR3 has 14 amino acids. Here the CDR3 DNA reads TGTACCAGCAGGTCGGACCAATGCTACAATGAGCAGTTCTTC. It is translated as CTSRSDQCYNEQFF.

This clonotype was counted at least ten times. V gene TRBV6-5 combines with J gene TRBJ1-1; 9 positions agree with TRBD1. Germline V lookup: CDR1 MNHEY, CDR2 SVGAGI. The CDR3 contains 14 residues. The junction had 1 base not matched to a gene; V was cut back by 0 bases and J by 5 bases. The DNA of the CDR3 is TGTGCCAGCAGTTACTCACAGGGGGCAACTGAAGCTTTCTTT. Residues: CASSYSQGATEAFF.